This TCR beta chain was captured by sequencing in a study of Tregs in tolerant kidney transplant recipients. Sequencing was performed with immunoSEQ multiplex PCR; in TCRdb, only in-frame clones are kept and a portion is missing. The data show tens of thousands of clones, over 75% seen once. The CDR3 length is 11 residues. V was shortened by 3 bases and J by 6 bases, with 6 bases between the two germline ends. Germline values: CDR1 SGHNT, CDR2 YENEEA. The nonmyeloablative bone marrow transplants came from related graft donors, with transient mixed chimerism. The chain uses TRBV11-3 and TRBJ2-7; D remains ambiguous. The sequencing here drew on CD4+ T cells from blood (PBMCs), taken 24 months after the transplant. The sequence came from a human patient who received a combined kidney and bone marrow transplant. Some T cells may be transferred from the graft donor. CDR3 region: CASSFSGEQYF. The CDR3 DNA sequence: TGTGCCAGCAGCTTCAGTGGCGAGCAGTACTTC.